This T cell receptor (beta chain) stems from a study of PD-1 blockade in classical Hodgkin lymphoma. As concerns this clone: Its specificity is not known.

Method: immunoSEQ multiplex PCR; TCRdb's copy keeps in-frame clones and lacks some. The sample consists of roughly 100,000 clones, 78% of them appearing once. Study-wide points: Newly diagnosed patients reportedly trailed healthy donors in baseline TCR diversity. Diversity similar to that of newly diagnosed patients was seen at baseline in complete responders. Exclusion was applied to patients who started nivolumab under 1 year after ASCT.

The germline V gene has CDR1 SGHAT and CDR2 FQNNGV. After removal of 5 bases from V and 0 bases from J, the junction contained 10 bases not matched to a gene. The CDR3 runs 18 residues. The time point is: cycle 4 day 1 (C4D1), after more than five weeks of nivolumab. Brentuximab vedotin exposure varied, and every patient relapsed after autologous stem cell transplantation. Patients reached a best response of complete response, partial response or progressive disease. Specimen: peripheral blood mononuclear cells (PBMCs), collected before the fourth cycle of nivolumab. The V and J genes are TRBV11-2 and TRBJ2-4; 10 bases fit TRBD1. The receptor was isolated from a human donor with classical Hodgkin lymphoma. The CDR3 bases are TGTGCCAGCAGCGACAGGGGGCTCACCATACTAGCCAAAAACATTCAGTACTTC. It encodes CASSDRGLTILAKNIQYF.